The clone carrying this TCR beta chain occurred many times. No antigen is known for it. The data are from a study of T cells in Graves' hyperthyroidism and ophthalmopathy. Study background: Peripheral blood was secured at the point of initial diagnosis, before any treatment. Study conclusions and caveats: Stable hyperthyroidism and ophthalmopathy were separated using 13 V-J signatures. Blood shared most expanded thyroid clonotypes above 0.001.

CDR1 and CDR2 from the germline V gene are KGHSH and LQKENI. J was trimmed by 7 bases and V by 3 bases; bases with no gene match: 9. This CDR3 comprises 15 residues. Orbital computed tomography, thyroid ultrasound, serum thyroxine and TRAb, and clinical symptoms together informed the diagnoses. TCR beta CDR3 regions were amplified from RNA. In the first-round RT-PCR of the TCR CDR3, the HTBI primer set was used. TCRdb redid the calling of the multiplex PCR reads with MiXCR, one entry per CDR3 protein. Counted here are 600,000 to 650,000 distinct CDR3 sequences, 15% to 20% occurring once; the ten biggest clones make up 3.5% to 4%.

The chain recombines TRBV18 with TRBJ1-5; TRBD1 agrees at 7 bases. This receptor was obtained from a woman in her twenties or thirties with Graves' hyperthyroidism. The sample taken for sequencing was blood. In DNA form, the CDR3 reads TGTGCCAGCTCACCTAGACAGGGACTTGGACAGCCCCAGCATTTT. Its protein product is CASSPRQGLGQPQHF.